Listed here are 10 T cell receptor beta chains from one sample, sequenced in a study of neurological immune-mediated disorders. TCRdb analysed the 5' RACE reads with MiXCR anew, one entry per CDR3 protein. The sample lists 18,000 or so distinct CDR3 sequences; around 15% were seen once. The sequencing sample was made of CD4+ T cells from blood. The receptor source for this set is a woman aged 60-75 years with HTLV-1-associated myelopathy (HAM/TSP).

This clonotype was recorded at least ten times. The CDR3 loop reads CSAYRGQDEQYF. The CDR3 DNA reads as TGCAGTGCTTACAGGGGGCAGGACGAGCAGTACTTC. V and J are TRBV20-1 and TRBJ2-7, with 9 nucleotides matching TRBD1. The J segment lost 5 bases and the V segment lost 5 bases, leaving 4 bases of the junction unmatched. The CDR3 consists of 12 residues. Per the germline V gene, CDR1 is DFQATT and CDR2 is SNEGSKA (reference sequence).

This clonotype was recorded at least ten times. The chain is built from TRBV6-1 and TRBJ1-5; 11 bases agree with TRBD1. The germline gives CDR1 MNHNS, CDR2 SASEGT. V shed 5 bases, J shed 8 bases, and the junction held 5 bases outside the gene matches. The CDR3 totals 14 residues. The CDR3, as DNA: TGTGCCAGCAGTTGGGACAGGGGGAACGAGCCCCAGCATTTT. Translated, it gives CASSWDRGNEPQHF.

This clonotype came up many times. The chain employs TRBV7-2 and TRBJ2-2; D remains ambiguous. CDR1 is SGHTA, CDR2 FQGNSA, per germline. Trimming cost V 2 bases and J 5 bases, with 9 bases left between them. The CDR3 sequence is 14 residues long. CDR3 amino acids: CASSLQFSTGELFF. The DNA for the CDR3 is TGTGCCAGCAGCTTACAGTTCTCAACCGGGGAGCTGTTTTTT.

This clonotype was counted at least ten times. The chain is built from TRBV29-1 and TRBJ1-1; 8 bases are shared with TRBD1. The J segment lost 8 bases and the V segment lost 6 bases, leaving 5 bases of the junction unmatched. The CDR3 contains 11 residues. From germline, CDR1 is SQVTM and CDR2 ANQGSEA. The DNA of the CDR3 is TGCAGCGTGGTGGGACAGGTCGAAGCTTTCTTT. Translated, it gives CSVVGQVEAFF.

This clonotype was found many times. J is TRBJ1-2 and V is TRBV5-1; no reliable D call. This CDR3 has 14 residues. CDR1 is SGHRS, CDR2 YFSETQ, per germline. V was shortened by 1 base and J by 0 bases, with 7 bases between the two germline ends. The CDR3 DNA follows: TGCGCCAGCAGCTTGACAGAGGCTAACTATGGCTACACCTTC. Protein product: CASSLTEANYGYTF.

The table lists this clonotype with many counts. The CDR3 DNA sequence: TGCGCCAGCAGCCTTCGACAGGGGGTTGTTGCCGGGGAGCTGTTTTTT. The encoded protein is CASSLRQGVVAGELFF. The J gene is TRBJ2-2, the V gene TRBV5-1; 9 nucleotides match TRBD1. CDR3 length: 16 residues. J lost 6 bases, V lost 4 bases, and 10 bases had no gene match. Germline lookup yields CDR1 SGHRS and CDR2 YFSETQ.

At least ten counts were recorded for this clonotype. This chain links TRBV5-1 with TRBJ1-4; no definite D call. Germline V gives CDR1 SGHRS, CDR2 YFSETQ. Deletions cut 4 bases from V and 8 bases from J, with 18 bases between. CDR3 size: 15 residues. The CDR3 DNA sequence: TGCGCCAGCAGCCCTCTAAGCCCAGAGATGGAAAAACTGTTTTTT. Translated, it gives CASSPLSPEMEKLFF.

At least ten counts were recorded for this clonotype. The chain carries TRBV24-1 and TRBJ2-1; 9 bases map to TRBD2. Germline loops: CDR1 KGHDR, CDR2 SFDVKD. This CDR3 has 15 residues. The V segment lost 1 base and the J segment 9 bases; nucleotides outside the gene matches: 6. CDR3 bases: TGTGCCACCAGTGATTTAGCGGGGGGAGGGAGTGAGCAGTTCTTC. Translated, it gives CATSDLAGGGSEQFF.

This clonotype was detected ten times or more. The chain joins TRBV7-8 to TRBJ2-1, with D perhaps assigned TRBD1 or TRBD2 (5 bases each). The germline CDR1 and CDR2 sequences are SGHVS and FQNEAQ. Trimming removed 3 bases from V and 6 bases from J, with 9 bases in between. The CDR3 runs 13 residues. The chain's CDR3 is CASSLGLANEQFF. In nucleotides, the CDR3 is TGTGCCAGCAGCTTGGGGCTAGCCAATGAGCAGTTCTTC.

This clonotype was seen at least ten times. This chain joins TRBV27 and TRBJ2-1, with TRBD2 identical over 8 bases. This CDR3 is 15 amino acids long. The germline V gene encodes CDR1 MNHEY and CDR2 SMNVEV (reference sequence). V dropped 2 bases and J dropped 6; count of bases not matched to a gene: 6. In nucleotides, the CDR3 is TGTGCCAGCAGTTTAACGACTAGCGTCCCCAATGAGCAGTTCTTC. Amino acids: CASSLTTSVPNEQFF.